The clone carrying this T cell receptor beta chain was counted many times. This CDR3 region has 15 residues. Germline CDR1 LGHDT, CDR2 YNNKEL (reference sequence). Trimming took off 0 bases at V and 2 bases at J, with 11 bases between the two ends. The data belong to a study of T cells in Graves' hyperthyroidism and ophthalmopathy. Recently diagnosed hyperthyroidism of less than 2 months' duration affected patients aged 18 to 65. Researchers amplified the TCR beta CDR3 regions from RNA transcripts. The HTBI primer set was used in a first-round RT-PCR of the TCR CDR3. TCRdb recomputed calls from the multiplex PCR reads with MiXCR, one row per CDR3 protein. Of more than 650,000 distinct CDR3 sequences detected, approximately 15% appear once; the ten largest clones hold about a tenth.

This receptor was taken from a woman between 18 and 30 years old with Graves' hyperthyroidism. Sequenced material: blood. The V gene is TRBV3-1, the J gene TRBJ2-7, with D perhaps TRBD2 (6 bases). The CDR3 sequence: CASSQDWTGAYEQYF. CDR3 in DNA: TGTGCCAGCAGCCAAGATTGGACGGGAGCCTACGAGCAGTACTTC.